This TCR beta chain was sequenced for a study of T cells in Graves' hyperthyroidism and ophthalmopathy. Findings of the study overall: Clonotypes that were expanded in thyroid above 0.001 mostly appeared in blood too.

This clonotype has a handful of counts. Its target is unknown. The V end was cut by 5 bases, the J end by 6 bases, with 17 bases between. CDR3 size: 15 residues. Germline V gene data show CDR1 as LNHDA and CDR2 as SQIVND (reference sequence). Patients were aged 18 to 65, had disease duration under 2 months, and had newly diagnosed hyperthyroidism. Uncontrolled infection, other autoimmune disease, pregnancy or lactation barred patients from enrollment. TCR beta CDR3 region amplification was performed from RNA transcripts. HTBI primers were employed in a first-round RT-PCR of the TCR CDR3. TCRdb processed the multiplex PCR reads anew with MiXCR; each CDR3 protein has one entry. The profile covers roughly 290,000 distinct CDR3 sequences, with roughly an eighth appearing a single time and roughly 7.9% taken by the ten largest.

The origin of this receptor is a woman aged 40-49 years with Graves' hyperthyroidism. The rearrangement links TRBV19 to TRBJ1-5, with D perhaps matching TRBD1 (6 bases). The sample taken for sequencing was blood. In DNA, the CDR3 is TGTGCCAGTAGTGGAAGCGGGGGCAGGGGTCAGCCCCAGCATTTT. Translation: CASSGSGGRGQPQHF.